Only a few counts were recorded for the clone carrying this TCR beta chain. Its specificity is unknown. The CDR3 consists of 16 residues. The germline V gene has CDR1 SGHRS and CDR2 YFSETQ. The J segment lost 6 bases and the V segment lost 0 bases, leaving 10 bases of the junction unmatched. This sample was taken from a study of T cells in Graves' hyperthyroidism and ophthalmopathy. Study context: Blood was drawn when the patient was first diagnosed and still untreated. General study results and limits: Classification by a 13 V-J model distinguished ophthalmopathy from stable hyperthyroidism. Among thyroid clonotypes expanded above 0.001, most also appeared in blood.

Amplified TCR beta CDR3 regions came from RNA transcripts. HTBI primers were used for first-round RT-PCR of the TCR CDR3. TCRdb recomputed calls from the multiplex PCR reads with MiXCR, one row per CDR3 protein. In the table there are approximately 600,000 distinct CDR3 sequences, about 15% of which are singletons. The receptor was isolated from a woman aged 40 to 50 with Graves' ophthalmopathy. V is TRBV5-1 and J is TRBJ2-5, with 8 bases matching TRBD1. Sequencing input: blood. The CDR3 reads CASSLEGQGALKTQYF. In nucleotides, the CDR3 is TGCGCCAGCAGCTTGGAAGGACAGGGCGCATTGAAGACCCAGTACTTC.